This TCR beta chain was sequenced for a study of T cells in Graves' hyperthyroidism and ophthalmopathy. Study findings and constraints: Most thyroid clonotypes expanded above 0.001 were also detected in blood. From stable hyperthyroidism, ophthalmopathy was set apart by a 13 V-J model.

From germline, CDR1 is MNHEY and CDR2 SMNVEV (reference sequence). With 8 bases clipped from V and 0 bases from J, the junction kept 2 bases outside the gene matches. The CDR3 runs 14 residues. About this clonotype itself: Its antigen is unknown.

TCR beta CDR3 region amplification was performed from RNA transcripts. HTBI primers were employed in a first-round RT-PCR of the TCR CDR3. TCRdb re-called the multiplex PCR reads with MiXCR, one entry per CDR3 protein. The sample contains 750,000 to 900,000 distinct CDR3 sequences, over 35% of which appear only once. This rearrangement joins TRBV27 to TRBJ1-3, with TRBD1 matching 9 bases. The sequenced sample consisted of blood. The receptor was derived from a man aged 18 to 29 with Graves' hyperthyroidism. CDR3 protein: CASGTGNSGNTIYF. For the CDR3, the DNA is TGTGCCAGCGGGACAGGGAACTCTGGAAACACCATATATTTT.